This passage covers 23 T cell receptor beta chains from one sample sequenced in a study of blood T cell repertoires in COVID-19. The data were produced by immunoSEQ multiplex PCR, yet TCRdb's version contains in-frame clones alone and is incomplete. The table lists fewer than 500,000 clones, approximately 86% of them singletons. What was sequenced was PBMCs or T cells enriched from blood (not recorded which). These receptors all stem from a woman between 18 and 30 years old who had recovered from COVID-19.

This clone was recorded once. The chain recombines TRBV19 with TRBJ1-4, with D perhaps TRBD1 (5 bases). This CDR3 spans 13 amino acids. The V end lost 5 bases, the J end lost 8 bases, and 12 bases lay between the germline ends. Germline V CDR1 and CDR2: LNHDA, SQIVND (reference sequence). The CDR3 bases are TGTGCCAGTAGTGACAGTCTTCCAGAAAAACTGTTTTTT. It translates to CASSDSLPEKLFF.

The genes are TRBV7-9 and TRBJ1-1, with unresolved D. This CDR3 has 12 amino acids. Trimming pared 1 base from V and 7 bases from J, leaving 7 bases between. Germline values: CDR1 SEHNR, CDR2 FQNEAQ (reference sequence). The CDR3 region has the DNA TGTGCCAGCAGCTTAGGGCCAGTTGAAGCTTTCTTT. Amino acids: CASSLGPVEAFF. Combining the CDR3 with reference TRBV7-9 and TRBJ1-1 gives the whole variable domain DTGVSQNPRHKITKRGQNVTFRCDPISEHNRLYWYRQTLGQGPEFLTYFQNEAQLEKSRLLSDRFSAERPKGSFSTLEIQRTEQGDSAMYLCASSLGPVEAFFGQGTRLTVV.

This clone was recorded only once. J is TRBJ2-7 and V is TRBV10-3; D possibly corresponds to TRBD1 (5 bases). This CDR3 is built from 13 residues. With 10 bases removed from V and 2 bases from J, the gap between germline ends came to 15 bases. CDR1 is ENHRY, CDR2 SYGVKD, per germline. CDR3 protein: CATTDQRTYEQYF. CDR3 coding DNA: TGTGCCACGACAGATCAACGAACCTACGAGCAGTACTTC.

The CDR3, as DNA: TGCGCCAGCGGGTTGGCGGGAGCGAACTATGGCTACACCTTC. Amino acids: CASGLAGANYGYTF. V and J are TRBV5-1 and TRBJ1-2; D is unclear. Germline V gene data show CDR1 as SGHRS and CDR2 as YFSETQ. This CDR3 is 14 amino acids long. V lost 7 bases and J lost 2, with 15 bases in between.

This clone was observed once. This chain joins TRBV28 and TRBJ2-7; D possibly corresponds to TRBD2 (5 bases). CDR3 size: 14 residues. Trimming pared 3 bases from V and 1 base from J, leaving 10 bases between. CDR1 and CDR2 from the germline V gene are MDHEN and SYDVKM. CDR3 DNA: TGTGCCAGCAGTTTGAATTGGGAGTCCTACGAGCAGTACTTC. This codes for CASSLNWESYEQYF. Using reference TRBV28 and TRBJ2-7 for the parts outside the CDR3, the full variable domain is DVKVTQSSRYLVKRTGEKVFLECVQDMDHENMFWYRQDPGLGLRLIYFSYDVKMKEKGDIPEGYSVSREKKERFSLILESASTNQTSMYLCASSLNWESYEQYFGPGTRLTVT.

This clone occurred once. This chain uses TRBV7-9 with TRBJ2-1, with D possibly being TRBD2 (5 bases). In germline, CDR1 is SEHNR, CDR2 FQNEAQ (reference sequence). The CDR3 has 15 amino acids. V was clipped by 5 bases and J by 9 bases, with 20 bases between them. In DNA, the CDR3 is TGTGCCAGCAGCCCCGGAAGCGGAGGAGCGGTTGAGCAGTTCTTC. Its protein is CASSPGSGGAVEQFF.

The CDR3 loop is CASSLYVQETQYF. The CDR3 coding sequence is TGTGCCAGCAGTTTATATGTACAAGAGACCCAGTACTTC. This chain links TRBV27 with TRBJ2-5; no clear D. CDR3 length equals 13 residues. Germline assignment: CDR1 MNHEY and CDR2 SMNVEV (reference sequence). Deletions cut 1 base from V and 2 bases from J, with 5 bases between.

The chain is built from TRBV25-1 and TRBJ1-1; D unresolved. CDR3 length equals 13 residues. Germline lookup yields CDR1 MGHDK and CDR2 SYGVNS. V lost 5 bases and J 2 bases, leaving 9 bases between the germline ends. In DNA form, the CDR3 reads TGTGCCAGCAGTACTCAAAGAAACACTGAAGCTTTCTTT. This codes for CASSTQRNTEAFF.

This chain links TRBV5-4 with TRBJ2-1; D not resolved. Looked up from germline, CDR1 is SGHNT and CDR2 is YYREEE (reference sequence). This CDR3 region has 11 residues. Trimming took off 2 bases at V and 8 bases at J, with 5 bases between the two ends. The CDR3 reads CASSFRYEQFF. The CDR3 nucleotides read TGTGCCAGCAGCTTCCGTTATGAGCAGTTCTTC.

V and J are TRBV24-1 and TRBJ2-3, with a weak D call TRBD2 (5 bases). The CDR3 is 14 amino acids. The V gene's germline CDR1 is KGHDR and CDR2 SFDVKD. V lost 0 bases to trimming and J lost 5 bases, with 8 bases between them. The CDR3 protein is CATSDLGRGDTQYF. For the CDR3, the DNA is TGTGCCACCAGTGATTTGGGACGGGGAGATACGCAGTATTTT.

The CDR3, as DNA: TGCGCCAGCAGCTTGATTGCGGGGGGGAACACCGGGGAGCTGTTTTTT. This gives the protein CASSLIAGGNTGELFF. The gene calls are TRBV5-1 and TRBJ2-2; 8 nucleotides match TRBD2. V lost 1 base, J lost 1 base, and 3 bases stayed unmatched. Germline V lookup: CDR1 SGHRS, CDR2 YFSETQ. The CDR3 is made up of 16 amino acids.

This clone was seen once. This sequence joins TRBV24-1 and TRBJ2-5, with D perhaps matching TRBD1 (6 bases). Germline lookup yields CDR1 KGHDR and CDR2 SFDVKD. Trimming pared 6 bases from V and 10 bases from J, leaving 38 bases between. The CDR3 has 20 amino acids. DNA for the CDR3: TGTGCCACCAGTCAGGGGCAGGTGCCGGACAGACCCCATCCCTGGCAGGACCAGTACTTC. The encoded protein is CATSQGQVPDRPHPWQDQYF.

The chain recombines TRBV19 with TRBJ2-1, with 13 bases matching TRBD2. V shed 3 bases and J 7 bases; nucleotides not matched to a gene: 3. The CDR3 sequence is 15 residues long. Germline CDR1 reads LNHDA; CDR2 reads SQIVND (reference sequence). The CDR3 loop is CASSMTSGGRNEQFF. As DNA, the CDR3 is TGTGCCAGTAGTATGACTAGCGGGGGGAGGAATGAGCAGTTCTTC.

The chain combines TRBV7-8 with TRBJ1-1; D is undetermined. CDR3 size: 14 residues. Between the trimmed V and J ends, which lost 7 bases and 3 bases, there was a span of 15 bases. Germline loops: CDR1 SGHVS, CDR2 FQNEAQ. Here the CDR3 DNA reads TGTGCCAGCAACCCCCTGGAGGGTTACACTGAAGCTTTCTTT. Its protein product is CASNPLEGYTEAFF.

This clone was observed a few times. The chain carries TRBV10-3 and TRBJ1-2; TRBD1 might be the D (5 bases). CDR3 size: 15 residues. The V end lost 0 bases, the J end lost 5 bases, and 13 bases lay between the germline ends. Germline CDR1 is ENHRY and CDR2 is SYGVKD. CDR3 in amino acids: CAISESPRAPYGYTF. CDR3 DNA: TGTGCCATCAGTGAGTCACCCAGGGCTCCATATGGCTACACCTTC.

The CDR3 DNA reads TGTGCCTGGAGTGCCCAGGCAGCGGATGGCTACACCTTC. Residues: CAWSAQAADGYTF. J is TRBJ1-2 and V is TRBV30; no definite D call. This CDR3 is 13 amino acids long. The germline V gene has CDR1 GTSNPN and CDR2 SVGIG (reference sequence). V was trimmed by 1 base and J by 6 bases, leaving 12 bases between them.

The chain has TRBV5-1 and TRBJ2-3, with 7 bases matching TRBD1. The CDR3 extends over 14 amino acids. The V gene's germline CDR1 is SGHRS and CDR2 YFSETQ. V trimming: 0 bases; J trimming: 5 bases; junction bases outside the gene matches: 3. CDR3 loop: CASSLEGAKDTQYF. Here the CDR3 DNA reads TGCGCCAGCAGCTTGGAGGGGGCGAAAGATACGCAGTATTTT.

This chain connects TRBV4-2 to TRBJ2-7; the D is unclear. The CDR3 has 15 amino acids. Between the trimmed V and J ends, which lost 0 bases and 4 bases, there was a span of 13 bases. The germline V gene has CDR1 LGHNA and CDR2 YNFKEQ. Written as DNA, the CDR3 is TGTGCCAGCAGCCAAGACCTCAACGCCAGGTACGAGCAGTACTTC. As protein: CASSQDLNARYEQYF.

This chain links TRBV30 with TRBJ2-2; tentative D call: TRBD1 (6 bases). Germline loops: CDR1 GTSNPN, CDR2 SVGIG (reference sequence). The CDR3 is 17 residues long. Trimming left V 4 bases short and J 1 base short, with 19 bases between. CDR3 bases: TGTGCCTGGACCCTTTGGACAGAGAAAAAGAACACCGGGGAGCTGTTTTTT. Its protein is CAWTLWTEKKNTGELFF.

V is TRBV6-5 and J is TRBJ1-1; the match to TRBD1 covers 10 bases. This CDR3 has 15 amino acids. Trimming cost V 7 bases and J 5 bases; bases outside gene matches: 10. CDR1 is MNHEY and CDR2 is SVGAGI in the germline V gene. DNA of the CDR3: TGTGCCAGCACTAGGACAGGGGGTTTGGGGACTGAAGCTTTCTTT. Residues: CASTRTGGLGTEAFF.

The chain employs TRBV7-8 and TRBJ1-6, with 10 nucleotides matching TRBD1. Germline V gene sequence: CDR1 SGHVS, CDR2 FQNEAQ. CDR3 length equals 14 residues. Trimming cost V 4 bases and J 8 bases; bases outside gene matches: 2. The CDR3 sequence: CASSYGTGDSPLHF. The CDR3 DNA is TGTGCCAGCAGCTACGGGACAGGGGATTCACCCCTCCACTTT.

The V gene is TRBV4-1, the J gene TRBJ1-2; D not certain. Trimming removed 1 base from V and 5 bases from J, with 8 bases in between. The CDR3 runs to 13 residues. In germline, CDR1 is MGHRA, CDR2 YSYEKL. CDR3 sequence: CASSQGNGYGYTF. Written as DNA, the CDR3 is TGCGCCAGCAGCCAAGGCAACGGGTATGGCTACACCTTC.

This clone was observed a single time. Other DNA sequences in this sample translate to the same CDR3. The V and J genes are TRBV9 and TRBJ1-2; TRBD1 matches at 8 bases. Losses at the gene ends were 4 bases for V and 1 base for J; bases not matched to a gene: 3. The CDR3 consists of 14 residues. CDR1 is SGDLS and CDR2 is YYNGEE in the germline V gene. The CDR3, as DNA: TGTGCCAGCAGCCCCGGACAGGGTAACTATGGCTACACCTTC. Its protein product is CASSPGQGNYGYTF.